These 23 T cell receptor beta chains were all obtained from the same sample, sequenced in a study of blood T cell repertoires in COVID-19. This table comes from immunoSEQ multiplex PCR, and its TCRdb copy is limited to in-frame clones, with some not included. Among a few hundred thousand clones, roughly 89% were seen once, and the ten largest hold about 6.2%. The specimen was peripheral blood. The origin of the receptors is a man aged 55 to 70 who had recovered from COVID-19.

This clone was recorded once. The chain has TRBV2 and TRBJ1-1; TRBD1 agrees at 8 bases. The germline CDR1 and CDR2 sequences are SNHLY and FYNNEI. With 6 bases clipped from V and 1 base from J, the junction kept 7 bases outside the gene matches. The CDR3 runs 15 residues. The CDR3 reads CASRPYDRGNTEAFF. CDR3 coding DNA: TGTGCCAGCAGACCATATGACAGGGGGAACACTGAAGCTTTCTTT.

J is TRBJ2-1 and V is TRBV24-1; 10 nucleotides match TRBD1. Germline loops: CDR1 KGHDR, CDR2 SFDVKD. Trimming took 3 bases from V and 7 from J; bases not matched to a gene: 2. The CDR3 has 14 residues. Here the CDR3 reads CATSDPGQGNEQFF. In DNA form, the CDR3 reads TGTGCCACCAGTGATCCGGGACAGGGGAATGAGCAGTTCTTC.

DNA of the CDR3: TGTGCCAGCAGCTTAACAGGGGGCGGAGAGACCCAGTACTTC. As protein: CASSLTGGGETQYF. The chain couples TRBV5-5 to TRBJ2-5; TRBD1 matches at 9 bases. In germline, CDR1 is SGHKS, CDR2 YYEKEE (reference sequence). The CDR3 is 14 residues long. The trim removed 2 bases at V and 4 bases at J, leaving 3 bases unmatched. Variable domain in full (rest from reference TRBV5-5 and TRBJ2-5): DAGVTQSPTHLIKTRGQQVTLRCSPISGHKSVSWYQQVLGQGPQFIFQYYEKEERGRGNFPDRFSARQFPNYSSELNVNALLLGDSALYLCASSLTGGGETQYFGPGTRLLVL.

This clone was picked up one time. This chain connects TRBV3-1 (or the pseudogene TRBV3-2) to TRBJ2-1, with D possibly matching TRBD1 (5 bases). V was trimmed by 6 bases and J by 5 bases, leaving 14 bases between them. Germline V CDR1 and CDR2: LGHDT, YNNKEL (reference sequence). CDR3 size: 14 residues. In DNA form, the CDR3 reads TGTGCCAGCAGATCGGACAAGTATCACAATGAGCAGTTCTTC. It is translated as CASRSDKYHNEQFF.

The chain recombines TRBV30 with TRBJ1-2, with D possibly matching TRBD1 (6 bases). V was pared by 0 bases and J by 6 bases, with 14 bases between. The CDR3 runs 14 residues. Germline CDR1 GTSNPN, CDR2 SVGIG (reference sequence). The DNA of the CDR3 is TGTGCCTGGAGTGTAATGCTACAGGGCAATGGCTACACCTTC. It yields the protein CAWSVMLQGNGYTF.

This clone was detected once. The rearrangement links TRBV30 to TRBJ1-6, with 8 bases lining up with TRBD1. The CDR3 has 13 amino acids. The germline V gene encodes CDR1 GTSNPN and CDR2 SVGIG (reference sequence). The J segment lost 7 bases and the V segment lost 5 bases, leaving 4 bases of the junction unmatched. The CDR3 reads CAWGQGYNSPLHF. Written as DNA, the CDR3 is TGTGCCTGGGGACAGGGATACAATTCACCCCTCCACTTT.

The chain uses TRBV14 and TRBJ1-1, with D perhaps TRBD1 (6 bases). The CDR3 runs to 12 residues. Trimming shortened V by 4 bases and J by 4 bases, and 7 bases separated the two germline ends. In germline, CDR1 is SGHDN, CDR2 FVKESK. As DNA, the CDR3 is TGTGCCAGCAGCCCACAGGGCACTGAAGCTTTCTTT. Encoded protein: CASSPQGTEAFF.

The gene calls are TRBV7-2 and TRBJ2-7, with D perhaps matching TRBD1 (6 bases). The CDR3 extends over 15 amino acids. Germline assignment: CDR1 SGHTA and CDR2 FQGNSA. Trimming removed 2 bases from V and 2 bases from J, with 13 bases in between. In DNA, the CDR3 is TGTGCCAGCAGCTTAAGTTCCGGACAGACCTACGAGCAGTACTTC. Translation: CASSLSSGQTYEQYF.

The CDR3 is CASSLVGRSAEQYF. In DNA, the CDR3 is TGTGCCAGCAGCCTAGTGGGGAGGTCGGCCGAGCAGTACTTC. This sequence joins TRBV5-5 and TRBJ2-7; tentative D call: TRBD2 (6 bases). CDR1 and CDR2 (germline): SGHKS, YYEKEE (reference sequence). V shed 4 bases and J shed 6 bases, with 17 bases lying between them. The CDR3 has 14 amino acids.

The chain employs TRBV7-6 and TRBJ2-7; the match to TRBD1 covers 8 bases. Unmatched junction bases numbered 5, after V lost 3 bases and J lost 4 bases. The germline CDR1 and CDR2 sequences are SGHVS and FNYEAQ. This CDR3 contains 14 residues. Here the CDR3 reads CASSLQGAQYEQYF. The CDR3 DNA reads TGTGCCAGCAGCTTGCAGGGGGCCCAATACGAGCAGTACTTC. The full variable domain, in which reference TRBV7-6 and TRBJ2-7 provide the parts outside the CDR3, is GAGVSQSPRYKVTKRGQDVALRCDPISGHVSLYWYRQALGQGPEFLTYFNYEAQQDKSGLPNDRFSAERPEGSISTLTIQRTEQRDSAMYRCASSLQGAQYEQYFGPGTRLTVT.

J is TRBJ2-1 and V is TRBV25-1; 12 bases map to TRBD1. CDR3 size: 17 residues. The trim removed 3 bases at V and 5 bases at J, leaving 8 bases unmatched. Germline V gene lookup returns CDR1 MGHDK and CDR2 SYGVNS. CDR3 amino acids: CASSDSPGQGAHNEQFF. For the CDR3, the DNA is TGTGCCAGCAGTGATTCGCCGGGACAGGGGGCCCACAATGAGCAGTTCTTC.

The chain has TRBV6-5 and TRBJ1-3; weak D call: TRBD1 (5 bases). Germline lookup yields CDR1 MNHEY and CDR2 SVGAGI. V lost 6 bases, J lost 3 bases, and 15 bases lay in between. The CDR3 runs to 15 residues. The CDR3 bases are TGTGCCAGCAGCCTACCCAGGGCAAATGGAAACACCATATATTTT. Translating gives CASSLPRANGNTIYF.

The chain carries TRBV6-6 and TRBJ1-2, with TRBD1 identical over 8 bases. V trimming: 2 bases; J trimming: 4 bases; junction bases outside the gene matches: 3. This CDR3 is built from 14 residues. Germline V CDR1 and CDR2: MNHNY, SVGAGI (reference sequence). This CDR3 reads CASSYAGTGYGYTF. In DNA, the CDR3 is TGTGCCAGCAGTTACGCCGGGACAGGCTATGGCTACACCTTC.

V and J are TRBV18 and TRBJ2-1; 8 bases are shared with TRBD2. CDR3 length: 18 amino acids. V was clipped by 1 base and J by 8 bases; unmatched bases: 16. Germline V gene data show CDR1 as KGHSH and CDR2 as LQKENI. In DNA, the CDR3 is TGTGCCAGCTCACCACTTGGGACGGGGAAACTAGCGGCCTATGAGCAGTTCTTC. Residues: CASSPLGTGKLAAYEQFF.

The chain couples TRBV7-9 to TRBJ1-5, with a tentative D call TRBD1 (6 bases). Trimming cost V 1 base and J 5 bases, with 12 bases left between them. CDR1 and CDR2 (germline): SEHNR, FQNEAQ (reference sequence). CDR3 length: 15 residues. The CDR3 nucleotides read TGTGCCAGCAGCTTAGTTGGGGGCTTTGATCAGCCCCAGCATTTT. Protein: CASSLVGGFDQPQHF.

The rearrangement links TRBV19 to TRBJ2-1; 8 bases are a match to TRBD2. V lost 3 bases to trimming and J lost 7 bases; unmatched junction nucleotides: 5. This CDR3 is 14 amino acids long. Germline CDR1 and CDR2: LNHDA and SQIVND (reference sequence). The CDR3 nucleotides read TGTGCCAGTAGTATCCGGGAGGGCATAAATGAGCAGTTCTTC. Protein sequence: CASSIREGINEQFF.

This chain joins TRBV11-2 and TRBJ2-7; tentative D call: TRBD1 (6 bases). The V end was cut by 5 bases, the J end by 3 bases, with 20 bases between. Germline values: CDR1 SGHAT, CDR2 FQNNGV. The CDR3 covers 16 residues. CDR3 coding DNA: TGTGCCAGCAGCAGGTCAGGACAGCTAGCCGACTACGAGCAGTACTTC. Translation: CASSRSGQLADYEQYF.

The chain joins TRBV28 to TRBJ2-1; 8 positions match TRBD2. V was pared by 6 bases and J by 7 bases, with 11 bases of the junction left unmatched. CDR1 is MDHEN and CDR2 is SYDVKM in the germline V gene. This CDR3 spans 15 amino acids. The CDR3 bases are TGTGCCAGCAGCCAAAGCGGGAGCGTCGTAAATGAGCAGTTCTTC. Translated: CASSQSGSVVNEQFF.

For this clone: Other nucleotide sequences in the sample specify the same CDR3. J is TRBJ1-1 and V is TRBV12-3 or TRBV12-4; unclear D gene. V was clipped by 3 bases and J by 1 base, with 6 bases between them. CDR3 size: 13 residues. The CDR3 spells CASSLQENTEAFF. The CDR3 DNA is TGTGCCAGCAGTTTGCAGGAGAACACTGAAGCTTTCTTT.

This clone was counted only a few times. This chain links TRBV30 with TRBJ1-5; D not resolved. Trimming removed 1 base from V and 7 bases from J, with 8 bases in between. The CDR3 is made up of 12 amino acids. In germline, CDR1 is GTSNPN, CDR2 SVGIG (reference sequence). The CDR3 sequence is CAWSAQRQPQHF. In DNA, the CDR3 is TGTGCCTGGAGTGCTCAGAGGCAGCCCCAGCATTTT. The full variable domain, rest sourced from reference TRBV30 and TRBJ1-5, is SQTIHQWPATLVQPVGSPLSLECTVEGTSNPNLYWYRQAAGRGLQLLFYSVGIGQISSEVPQNLSASRPQDRQFILSSKKLLLSDSGFYLCAWSAQRQPQHFGDGTRLSIL.

This clone showed up just a few times. The chain uses TRBV5-5 and TRBJ2-2; D may be TRBD1 (6 bases). Trimming removed 4 bases from V and 5 bases from J, with 15 bases in between. The CDR3 length is 15 residues. Germline CDR1 reads SGHKS; CDR2 reads YYEKEE (reference sequence). For the CDR3, the DNA is TGTGCCAGCAGCCCTTACAGGGCGGAAACCGGGGAGCTGTTTTTT. As protein: CASSPYRAETGELFF.

The CDR3 protein is CASSRDYLVEQYF. The CDR3 nucleotides are TGTGCCAGCAGTAGGGACTACCTCGTGGAGCAGTACTTC. V is TRBV25-1 and J is TRBJ2-7; 7 nucleotides match TRBD2. CDR3 length: 13 residues. Germline assignment: CDR1 MGHDK and CDR2 SYGVNS. J was trimmed by 7 bases and V by 5 bases; bases with no gene match: 8.

The gene calls are TRBV7-2 and TRBJ1-6; a possible D gene is TRBD1 (6 bases). V was trimmed by 7 bases and J by 10 bases, leaving 20 bases between them. There are 15 residues in the CDR3. Per germline, CDR1 SGHTA and CDR2 FQGNSA. CDR3 region: CASTLGGQIRSPLHF. CDR3 nucleotides: TGTGCCAGCACCTTGGGTGGACAGATTCGGTCACCCCTCCACTTT.